This TCR beta chain was retrieved from a study of T cells in Graves' hyperthyroidism and ophthalmopathy (dated by TCRdb to between 2018 and 2021). Regarding the study in general: Peripheral blood was collected at initial diagnosis, before any treatment. To identify TCR V-J signatures that set the groups apart, the researchers used a discovery cohort of about a hundred patients, made up of 40 to 45 with Graves' ophthalmopathy and 55 to 65 with stable Graves' hyperthyroidism. The roughly 94 discovery patients were randomly divided into training and test sets at a 7:3 ratio. According to the paper, TCR Vbeta CDR3 sequencing was carried out on some 140 peripheral blood samples, which came from over 40 ophthalmopathy, around 74 hyperthyroidism and approximately 17 progressor patients. Following sampling, methimazole starting at 30 mg daily was given to hyperthyroidism patients, and high-dose intravenous methylprednisolone was given to ophthalmopathy patients. Whether ophthalmopathy could be predicted prospectively was tested in an independent validation cohort made up of approximately 19 hyperthyroidism patients plus 17 patients who later progressed to ophthalmopathy. In about 6 Graves' hyperthyroidism patients, the study also compared T-cell repertoires from thyroid tissue with T-cell repertoires from blood. What the research found in general, with its limitations: A 13 V-J signature model separated ophthalmopathy from stable hyperthyroidism, with around 90% sensitivity and 81.08% specificity in cross-validation and 80%/75% in testing. Most expanded thyroid clonotypes (frequency above 0.001) were also detected in blood, a finding suggesting that blood repertoires may reflect thyroid immune responses. In validation, the model predicted progression to ophthalmopathy a median of about 6.8 months before onset, with roughly 70% sensitivity and roughly 79% specificity. No statistical method was used to set the sample size in advance, and investigators knew the group allocation.

Graves' hyperthyroidism was defined as stable when no progression to ophthalmopathy occurred over 18 months of follow-up. Hyperthyroidism patients were newly diagnosed, with disease duration under 2 months, and aged 18 to 65 years. Exclusion was applied to patients with uncontrolled infections, other autoimmune diseases, pregnancy or lactation. Clinical symptoms, serum thyroxine and TRAb, thyroid ultrasound, and orbital computed tomography formed the basis for the diagnoses. PBMCs were separated from roughly 10 ml of fresh peripheral blood using Ficoll-Paque density gradient centrifugation. Trizol reagent was used to extract total RNA, and RNA quality was then checked on an Agilent 2100 Bioanalyzer. Trimming leaves V shorter by 6 bases and J shorter by 5 bases, with the junction holding 10 bases beyond the gene matches. From its cysteine to its phenylalanine, the CDR3 spans 16 amino acids. Only the CDR3 DNA stays, 48 bases, in frame from base 1. Sequences MNHEY (CDR1) and SMNVEV (CDR2) are obtained from the germline V gene (reference sequence).

Many counts were recorded for this clonotype. The target of this receptor is not known. Base quality data are lacking; no much larger clone is found one base away. The TCR beta CDR3 regions were amplified from RNA transcripts. The first round of RT-PCR for the TCR CDR3 was performed with the HTBI primer set and the Qiagen OneStep RT-PCR kit. The libraries were constructed in a second round of multiplex PCR and then size-selected and purified. Paired-end sequencing of the libraries was performed with 100 bp reads on an Illumina HiSeq2000. In the source study's methods: SOAPnuke was used to process the raw data, throwing out any read that contained adapters or uncalled bases, had a mean Phred below 15, or lacked an exact constant-primer or identifier match. High-quality paired reads were merged using COPE v1.2.5, and each unique nucleotide sequence was defined as a clonotype. MiTCR v1.1 was used to align the clonotypes against IMGT TRBV, TRBD and TRBJ reference segments. The analysis included only V-J combinations with a frequency above 0.0001, which together covered approximately 99% of the repertoires. The TCS score was defined as F50 (clonal expansion) divided by E x V (chaos), with BLOSUM62-based TCRdist calculated between CDR3 peptides within each V-J. Welch's t-statistics and random forest reduced 450 to 600 V-J features to 13, which were used in a naive Bayes classifier (R e1071). The raw public reads went through TCRdb reprocessing: fastp at Q25, MiXCR clone calling, in-frame beta chains kept. Each entry is one CDR3 protein sequence, shown with its most common DNA and genes. These V and J calls are TCRdb output, not the study's own analysis. Here the sample has about 350,000 distinct CDR3 sequences; approximately 14% occur a single time. 20% to 25% of the sample lies in the top ten.

The chain was built from TRBV27 and TRBJ2-2, with 9 middle bases fitting TRBD2. The sequenced sample consisted of blood. The receptor was isolated from a woman aged 30 to 39 with Graves' hyperthyroidism. The DNA is TGTGCCAGCAGATTTAGCGGGAGTCCCCCAACCGGGGAGCTGTTTTTT. This sequence encodes CASRFSGSPPTGELFF.